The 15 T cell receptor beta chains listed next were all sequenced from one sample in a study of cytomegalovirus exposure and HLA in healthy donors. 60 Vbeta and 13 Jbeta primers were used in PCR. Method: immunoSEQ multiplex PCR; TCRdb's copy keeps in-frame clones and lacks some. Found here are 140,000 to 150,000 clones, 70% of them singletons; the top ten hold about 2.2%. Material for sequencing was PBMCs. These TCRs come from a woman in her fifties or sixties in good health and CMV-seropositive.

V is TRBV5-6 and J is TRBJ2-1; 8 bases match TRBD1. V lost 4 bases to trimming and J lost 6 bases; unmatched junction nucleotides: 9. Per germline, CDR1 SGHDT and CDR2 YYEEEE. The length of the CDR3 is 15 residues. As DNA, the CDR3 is TGTGCCAGCAGCCTCATAGGACAGGGCAGCAATGAGCAGTTCTTC. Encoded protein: CASSLIGQGSNEQFF.

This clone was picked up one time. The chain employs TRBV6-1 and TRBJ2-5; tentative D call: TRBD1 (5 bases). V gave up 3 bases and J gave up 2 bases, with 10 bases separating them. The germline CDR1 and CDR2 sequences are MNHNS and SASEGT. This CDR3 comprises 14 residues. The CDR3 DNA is TGTGCCAGCAGTGATCAGGGAAGTCAAGAGACCCAGTACTTC. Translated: CASSDQGSQETQYF.

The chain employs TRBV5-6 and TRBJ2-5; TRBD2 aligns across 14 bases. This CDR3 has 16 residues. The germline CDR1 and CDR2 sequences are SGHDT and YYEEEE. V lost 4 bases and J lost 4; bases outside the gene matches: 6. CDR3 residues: CASSPGLAGVTETQYF. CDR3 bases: TGTGCCAGCAGCCCGGGACTAGCGGGAGTTACAGAGACCCAGTACTTC. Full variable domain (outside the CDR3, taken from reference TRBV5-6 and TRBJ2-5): DAGVTQSPTHLIKTRGQQVTLRCSPKSGHDTVSWYQQALGQGPQFIFQYYEEEERQRGNFPDRFSGHQFPNYSSELNVNALLLGDSALYLCASSPGLAGVTETQYFGPGTRLLVL.

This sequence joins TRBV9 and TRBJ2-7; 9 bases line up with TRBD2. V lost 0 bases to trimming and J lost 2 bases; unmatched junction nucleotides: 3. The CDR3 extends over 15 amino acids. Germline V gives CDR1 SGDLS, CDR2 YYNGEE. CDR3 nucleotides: TGTGCCAGCAGCGTAGGTGCTAGCGGGACCTACGAGCAGTACTTC. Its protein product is CASSVGASGTYEQYF.

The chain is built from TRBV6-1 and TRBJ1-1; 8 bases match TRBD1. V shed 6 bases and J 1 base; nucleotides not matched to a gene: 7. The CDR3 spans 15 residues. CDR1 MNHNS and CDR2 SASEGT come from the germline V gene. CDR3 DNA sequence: TGTGCCAGCAGGGTTGAGACAGGGGCGAACACTGAAGCTTTCTTT. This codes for CASRVETGANTEAFF.

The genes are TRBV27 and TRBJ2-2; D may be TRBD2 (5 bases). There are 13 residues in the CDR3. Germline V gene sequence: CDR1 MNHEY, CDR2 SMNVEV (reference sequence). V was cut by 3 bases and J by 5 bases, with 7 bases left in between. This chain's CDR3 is CASSFVATGELFF. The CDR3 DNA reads TGTGCCAGCAGTTTTGTAGCGACCGGGGAGCTGTTTTTT.

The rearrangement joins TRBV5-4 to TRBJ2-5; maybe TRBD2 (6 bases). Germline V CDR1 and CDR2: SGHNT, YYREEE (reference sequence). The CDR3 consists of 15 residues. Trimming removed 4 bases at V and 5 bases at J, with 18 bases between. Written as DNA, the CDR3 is TGTGCCAGCAGCATACCCGGGACTCTAGGGGAGACCCAGTACTTC. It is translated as CASSIPGTLGETQYF.

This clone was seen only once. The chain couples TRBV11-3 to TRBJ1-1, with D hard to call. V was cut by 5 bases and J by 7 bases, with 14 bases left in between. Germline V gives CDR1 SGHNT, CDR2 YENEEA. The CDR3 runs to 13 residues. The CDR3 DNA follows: TGTGCCAGCAGCCCCCCGGCGGCGGATGAAGCTTTCTTT. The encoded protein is CASSPPAADEAFF.

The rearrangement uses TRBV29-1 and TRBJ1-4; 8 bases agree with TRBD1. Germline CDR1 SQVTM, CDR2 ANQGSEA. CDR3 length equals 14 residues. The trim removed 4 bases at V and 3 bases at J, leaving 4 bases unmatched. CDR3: CSVAPGQANEKLFF. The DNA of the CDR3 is TGCAGCGTTGCACCGGGACAGGCTAATGAAAAACTGTTTTTT.

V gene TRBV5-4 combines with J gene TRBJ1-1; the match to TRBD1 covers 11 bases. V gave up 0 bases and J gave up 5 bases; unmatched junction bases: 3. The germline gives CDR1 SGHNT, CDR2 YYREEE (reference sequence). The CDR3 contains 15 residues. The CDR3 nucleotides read TGTGCCAGCAGCTTGGCCGGGACAGGGGGGACTGAAGCTTTCTTT. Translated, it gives CASSLAGTGGTEAFF. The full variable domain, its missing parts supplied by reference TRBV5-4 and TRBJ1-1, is ETGVTQSPTHLIKTRGQQVTLRCSSQSGHNTVSWYQQALGQGPQFIFQYYREEENGRGNFPPRFSGLQFPNYSSELNVNALELDDSALYLCASSLAGTGGTEAFFGQGTRLTVV.

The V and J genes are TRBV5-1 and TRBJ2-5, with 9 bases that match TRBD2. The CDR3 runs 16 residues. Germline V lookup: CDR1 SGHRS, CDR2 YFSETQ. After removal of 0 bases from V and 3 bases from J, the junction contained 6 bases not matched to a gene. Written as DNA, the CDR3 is TGCGCCAGCAGCTTGGAAGGTAGCGGGAGTGAAGAGACCCAGTACTTC. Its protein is CASSLEGSGSEETQYF.

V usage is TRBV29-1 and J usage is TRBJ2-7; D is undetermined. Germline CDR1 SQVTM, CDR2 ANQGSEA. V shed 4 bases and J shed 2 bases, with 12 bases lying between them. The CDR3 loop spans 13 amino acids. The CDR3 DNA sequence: TGCAGCGTTGCCCAGGCAGTAACCTACGAGCAGTACTTC. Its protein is CSVAQAVTYEQYF.

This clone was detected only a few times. The CDR3 spells CASSGGTAYGYTF. The DNA for the CDR3 is TGTGCCAGCAGTGGAGGTACCGCCTATGGCTACACCTTC. This chain connects TRBV25-1 to TRBJ1-2, with unresolved D. The CDR3 sequence is 13 residues long. V was clipped by 4 bases and J by 4 bases, with 10 bases between them. The V gene's germline CDR1 is MGHDK and CDR2 SYGVNS.

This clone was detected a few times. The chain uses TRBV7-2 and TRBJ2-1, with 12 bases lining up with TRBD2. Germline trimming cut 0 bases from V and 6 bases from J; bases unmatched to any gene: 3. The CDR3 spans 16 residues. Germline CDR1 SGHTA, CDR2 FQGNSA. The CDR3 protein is CASSLATSGSFNEQFF. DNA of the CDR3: TGTGCCAGCAGCTTAGCGACTAGCGGGAGTTTCAATGAGCAGTTCTTC.

Written as DNA, the CDR3 is TGTGCCTGGAGTGGGGGGCCCCCGGGTGAAGCTTTCTTT. As protein: CAWSGGPPGEAFF. The V and J genes are TRBV30 and TRBJ1-1, with D perhaps matching TRBD1 (6 bases). The CDR3 length is 13 residues. Trimming left V 1 base short and J 7 bases short, with 13 bases between. Germline CDR1 GTSNPN, CDR2 SVGIG (reference sequence). The full variable domain, in which reference TRBV30 and TRBJ1-1 provide the parts outside the CDR3, is SQTIHQWPATLVQPVGSPLSLECTVEGTSNPNLYWYRQAAGRGLQLLFYSVGIGQISSEVPQNLSASRPQDRQFILSSKKLLLSDSGFYLCAWSGGPPGEAFFGQGTRLTVV.